This passage covers 24 T cell receptor beta chains from one sample sequenced in a study of blood T cell repertoires in COVID-19. TCRdb keeps only in-frame clones here, not all; method: immunoSEQ multiplex PCR. The repertoire holds under 200,000 clones, with 80% to 90% as singletons. The sample consisted of peripheral blood. The receptors come from a man younger than 35 with active or convalescent COVID-19.

The chain recombines TRBV6-2 or TRBV6-3 with TRBJ2-5; D may be TRBD1 (5 bases). Germline V gene sequence: CDR1 MNHEY, CDR2 SVGEGT. The V gene lost 4 bases and the J gene lost 5 bases, with 11 bases spanning the gap. This CDR3 has 13 residues. The CDR3 nucleotides are TGTGCCAGCAGTTCCCAGGGTTCTGAGACCCAGTACTTC. Translated, it gives CASSSQGSETQYF.

This rearrangement joins TRBV4-2 to TRBJ1-1, with 8 bases aligning to TRBD1. The CDR3 runs to 16 residues. Trimming at V came to 2 bases and at J to 2 bases, leaving 7 bases not matched to a gene. The germline CDR1 and CDR2 sequences are LGHNA and YNFKEQ. The CDR3, as DNA: TGTGCCAGCAGCCAACTAATAGGACAGGGTAACACTGAAGCTTTCTTT. It yields the protein CASSQLIGQGNTEAFF.

This sequence joins TRBV15 and TRBJ2-1, with D tentatively TRBD1 (5 bases). Germline values: CDR1 LNHNV, CDR2 YYDKDF (reference sequence). V lost 5 bases and J lost 0, with 20 bases in between. The CDR3 is 18 residues long. The CDR3 reads CATSGLGTGTNSYNEQFF. CDR3 DNA sequence: TGTGCCACCAGCGGCCTCGGAACAGGAACAAACTCCTACAATGAGCAGTTCTTC.

This chain joins TRBV4-3 and TRBJ1-1, with D unclear. V dropped 0 bases and J dropped 3 bases, with 14 bases sitting between them. This CDR3 spans 16 amino acids. Germline V gene sequence: CDR1 LGHNA, CDR2 YSLEER. The CDR3: CASSQDPQATDTEAFF. As DNA, the CDR3 is TGCGCCAGCAGCCAAGATCCCCAGGCAACGGACACTGAAGCTTTCTTT.

CDR3 sequence (DNA): TGTGCCACCCGCGGGGGGCTTAACTATGGCTACACCTTC. Protein product: CATRGGLNYGYTF. The V gene is TRBV28, the J gene TRBJ1-2; D perhaps matches TRBD1 (6 bases). The germline gives CDR1 MDHEN, CDR2 SYDVKM. Trimming took off 10 bases at V and 1 base at J, with 13 bases between the two ends. This CDR3 has 13 amino acids.

The sample holds one count of this clone. The chain recombines TRBV27 with TRBJ1-2; 8 bases fit TRBD1. The CDR3 extends over 17 amino acids. Unmatched junction bases numbered 14, after V lost 5 bases and J lost 3 bases. Germline CDR1 is MNHEY and CDR2 is SMNVEV (reference sequence). The CDR3 sequence is CASSEKSIPGGDYGYTF. Written as DNA, the CDR3 is TGTGCCAGCAGTGAGAAAAGTATACCAGGGGGCGACTATGGCTACACCTTC.

The rearrangement uses TRBV6-5 and TRBJ2-3; D possibly corresponds to TRBD1 (6 bases). The CDR3 runs to 15 residues. V lost 6 bases and J lost 0, with 13 bases in between. Germline CDR1 reads MNHEY; CDR2 reads SVGAGI. This chain's CDR3 is CASRLQGPSTDTQYF. Written as DNA, the CDR3 is TGTGCCAGCAGATTACAGGGACCAAGCACAGATACGCAGTATTTT.

The chain carries TRBV24-1 and TRBJ1-1; tentatively, D is TRBD1 (5 bases). The CDR3 spans 15 residues. CDR1 is KGHDR, CDR2 SFDVKD, per germline. V was clipped by 7 bases and J by 1 base, with 15 bases between them. CDR3 bases: TGTGCCACCAGAATCGGGGGGGGTCAGAACACTGAAGCTTTCTTT. This encodes CATRIGGGQNTEAFF.

This clone appeared a single time. The J gene is TRBJ2-7, the V gene TRBV13; the match to TRBD2 covers 14 bases. The CDR3 is 19 amino acids. The V segment lost 0 bases and the J segment 11 bases; nucleotides outside the gene matches: 18. Germline V CDR1 and CDR2: PRHDT, FYEKMQ (reference sequence). The CDR3 reads CASSLGGGGPGLAGEWEYF. The CDR3 nucleotides read TGTGCCAGCAGCTTAGGAGGGGGTGGCCCGGGACTAGCGGGAGAGTGGGAGTACTTC. Full variable domain (outside the CDR3, taken from reference TRBV13 and TRBJ2-7): AAGVIQSPRHLIKEKRETATLKCYPIPRHDTVYWYQQGPGQDPQFLISFYEKMQSDKGSIPDRFSAQQFSDYHSELNMSSLELGDSALYFCASSLGGGGPGLAGEWEYFGPGTRLTVT.

This rearrangement joins TRBV7-2 to TRBJ2-3, with TRBD2 as a possible D gene (5 bases). CDR3 length: 15 residues. Germline V gene data show CDR1 as SGHTA and CDR2 as FQGNSA. Trimming left V 5 bases short and J 0 bases short, with 12 bases between. As DNA, the CDR3 is TGTGCCAGCAGCCCCCTAGCTTCTAGCACAGATACGCAGTATTTT. Amino acid sequence: CASSPLASSTDTQYF.

CDR3 amino acids: CASSLREKLFF. The CDR3 DNA follows: TGTGCCAGCAGCTTGAGGGAAAAACTGTTTTTT. This chain connects TRBV7-9 to TRBJ1-4; D gene uncertain. Between the trimmed V and J ends, which lost 3 bases and 8 bases, there was a span of 4 bases. The CDR3 length is 11 residues. From germline, CDR1 is SEHNR and CDR2 FQNEAQ (reference sequence).

In this sample, this clone turned up once. The J gene is TRBJ2-3, the V gene TRBV3-1 (or the pseudogene TRBV3-2), with D unclear. Germline V CDR1 and CDR2: LGHDT, YNNKEL (reference sequence). The CDR3 sequence is 15 residues long. The ends were cut back, 0 bases at V and 6 bases at J, with 13 bases in the middle. As DNA, the CDR3 is TGTGCCAGCAGCCAAGAAGCCTCGAGAGTCGATACGCAGTATTTT. Translating it yields CASSQEASRVDTQYF.

The chain is built from TRBV27 and TRBJ2-5; D remains ambiguous. The germline CDR1 and CDR2 sequences are MNHEY and SMNVEV (reference sequence). V was cut by 2 bases and J by 5 bases, with 9 bases left in between. The length of the CDR3 is 13 residues. The CDR3 DNA sequence: TGTGCCAGCAGTTTAGGGTACGGGGAGACCCAGTACTTC. It is translated as CASSLGYGETQYF.

The genes are TRBV11-3 and TRBJ2-7; maybe TRBD2 (5 bases). CDR3 length equals 14 residues. Trimming stripped 5 bases from V and 0 bases from J, with 11 bases between. Per germline, CDR1 SGHNT and CDR2 YENEEA. CDR3 residues: CASSHTRSSYEQYF. CDR3 bases: TGTGCCAGCAGCCATACTAGGAGCTCCTACGAGCAGTACTTC.

The J gene is TRBJ1-1, the V gene TRBV5-8; 7 bases align to TRBD1. Losses at the gene ends were 4 bases for V and 2 bases for J; bases not matched to a gene: 11. Per germline, CDR1 SGHTS and CDR2 YDEGEE. The CDR3 runs 16 residues. The CDR3 region is CASSHLEYRGNTEAFF. Here the CDR3 DNA reads TGTGCCAGCAGCCATCTAGAATACAGGGGTAACACTGAAGCTTTCTTT.

J is TRBJ2-1 and V is TRBV13, with 9 bases fitting TRBD1. Germline CDR1 and CDR2: PRHDT and FYEKMQ (reference sequence). The V gene end was trimmed by 7 bases and the J gene end by 12 bases; junction bases not matched to a gene: 7. CDR3 size: 12 residues. The CDR3 is CASNEDRGRQFF. The CDR3 nucleotides read TGTGCCAGCAACGAGGACAGGGGACGGCAGTTCTTC.

The chain uses TRBV21-1 and TRBJ2-7; TRBD1, the table's D call, lacks a check against the DNA. TRBV21-1 is labeled a pseudogene. This CDR3 contains 15 residues. CDR3 DNA: TGTGCCAGCGCGAGGGCCTGGGACAGGGAGCGCGAGCAGTACGTC. Protein product: CASARAWDREREQYV.

V and J are TRBV18 and TRBJ2-4, with 9 bases fitting TRBD2. V was clipped by 0 bases and J by 2 bases; unmatched bases: 8. The germline CDR1 and CDR2 sequences are KGHSH and LQKENI. This CDR3 has 18 amino acids. The CDR3 coding sequence is TGTGCCAGCTCACCACCGTTGGTAGCGGGGGCTTCCAAAAACATTCAGTACTTC. Translation: CASSPPLVAGASKNIQYF.

V usage is TRBV19 and J usage is TRBJ2-5; a possible D gene is TRBD1 (7 bases). The CDR3 covers 18 residues. CDR1 LNHDA and CDR2 SQIVND come from the germline V gene (reference sequence). Trimming took off 5 bases at V and 1 base at J, with 23 bases between the two ends. CDR3 nucleotide sequence: TGTGCCAGTAGTTCCCTAGGAGGGGAGACAGGGACCCAAGAGACCCAGTACTTC. Protein: CASSSLGGETGTQETQYF.

The V gene is TRBV5-1, the J gene TRBJ2-3; TRBD1 aligns across 7 bases. The germline CDR1 and CDR2 sequences are SGHRS and YFSETQ. The CDR3 runs to 17 residues. V lost 5 bases to trimming and J lost 3 bases; unmatched junction nucleotides: 15. The DNA for the CDR3 is TGCGCCAGCAGAAGGGGGCAGGGGCGCCTTCCAACAGATACGCAGTATTTT. This translates into CASRRGQGRLPTDTQYF.

The chain carries TRBV27 and TRBJ1-1, with 8 bases that match TRBD1. V lost 5 bases and J lost 3; bases outside the gene matches: 8. Germline V lookup: CDR1 MNHEY, CDR2 SMNVEV (reference sequence). This CDR3 region has 15 residues. The CDR3: CASSVDRGLDTEAFF. The CDR3 DNA sequence: TGTGCCAGCAGTGTAGACAGGGGTTTGGACACTGAAGCTTTCTTT.

V usage is TRBV7-9 and J usage is TRBJ2-1; D is uncertain. There are 12 residues in the CDR3. CDR1 is SEHNR, CDR2 FQNEAQ, per germline (reference sequence). Deletions cut 1 base from V and 8 bases from J, with 6 bases between. CDR3 DNA: TGTGCCAGCAGCTTAGGTCTCCATGAGCAGTTCTTC. The encoded protein is CASSLGLHEQFF.

This chain connects TRBV9 to TRBJ2-1; D might be TRBD1 (6 bases). Germline V CDR1 and CDR2: SGDLS, YYNGEE. The V gene lost 0 bases and the J gene lost 7 bases, with 8 bases spanning the gap. The CDR3 contains 13 residues. CDR3 sequence: CASSVAGQNEQFF. The CDR3 nucleotides are TGTGCCAGCAGCGTAGCGGGACAAAATGAGCAGTTCTTC.

The chain combines TRBV7-2 with TRBJ1-3; maybe TRBD1 (6 bases). Germline assignment: CDR1 SGHTA and CDR2 FQGNSA. The CDR3 contains 16 residues. V was shortened by 2 bases and J by 3 bases, with 14 bases between the two germline ends. The CDR3 loop is CASSLFLRTDGNTIYF. Written as DNA, the CDR3 is TGTGCCAGCAGCTTATTTCTAAGGACAGATGGAAACACCATATATTTT.